Below are 6 T cell receptor beta chains sequenced from a single sample in a study of T-cell memory formation after mild COVID-19. MiXCR, applied by TCRdb to the 5' RACE reads, yields one record per CDR3 protein. The sample has around 400,000 distinct CDR3 sequences; approximately 24% are singletons. The sample was PBMCs or a T cell subset sorted from them (not recorded which). The receptors here all came from an adult woman who had mild COVID-19 (a few samples of this study predate the infection). Cell type and time point are not known.

The chain recombines TRBV18 with TRBJ2-3; D perhaps matches TRBD2 (5 bases). V dropped 2 bases and J dropped 4 bases, with 10 bases sitting between them. This CDR3 has 14 residues. From germline, CDR1 is KGHSH and CDR2 LQKENI. CDR3 DNA: TGTGCCAGCTCACCAGGGAGTCTGGCAGATACGCAGTATTTT. It encodes CASSPGSLADTQYF. Combining the CDR3 with reference TRBV18 and TRBJ2-3 gives the whole variable domain NAGVMQNPRHLVRRRGQEARLRCSPMKGHSHVYWYRQLPEEGLKFMVYLQKENIIDESGMPKERFSAEFPKEGPSILRIQQVVRGDSAAYFCASSPGSLADTQYFGPGTRLTVL.

This rearrangement joins TRBV6-1 to TRBJ1-1; D ambiguous. The ends were cut back, 7 bases at V and 7 bases at J, with 13 bases in the middle. CDR3 length: 12 amino acids. CDR1 and CDR2 from the germline V gene are MNHNS and SASEGT. CDR3 coding DNA: TGTGCCAGCAACCTCAGACCGAATGAAGCTTTCTTT. Amino acids: CASNLRPNEAFF.

J is TRBJ2-2 and V is TRBV6-4; no clear D gene. Trimming shortened V by 3 bases and J by 1 base, and 6 bases separated the two germline ends. Germline loops: CDR1 MRHNA, CDR2 SNTAGT. This CDR3 is built from 14 residues. CDR3 residues: CASSEGWNTGELFF. The CDR3 DNA follows: TGTGCCAGCAGTGAAGGGTGGAACACCGGGGAGCTGTTTTTT.

This clonotype was counted between two and nine times. This sequence joins TRBV29-1 and TRBJ2-3; D ambiguous. Germline loops: CDR1 SQVTM, CDR2 ANQGSEA. V lost 3 bases and J 4 bases, leaving 17 bases between the germline ends. CDR3 length: 15 amino acids. The CDR3 here is CSVEAMVEIPDTQYF. The CDR3 coding sequence is TGCAGCGTTGAGGCCATGGTAGAAATCCCAGATACGCAGTATTTT.

CDR3 DNA sequence: TGCAGTGCTACGGACGGTCCTAATCAGCCCCAGCATTTT. Its protein product is CSATDGPNQPQHF. The J gene is TRBJ1-5, the V gene TRBV20-1; D ambiguous. The germline CDR1 and CDR2 sequences are DFQATT and SNEGSKA (reference sequence). Trimming shortened V by 4 bases and J by 4 bases, and 11 bases separated the two germline ends. The CDR3 loop spans 13 amino acids.

The chain combines TRBV7-3 with TRBJ2-1; a weak D match, TRBD2 (7 bases). Per the germline V gene, CDR1 is SGHTA and CDR2 is FQGTGA. Trimming pared 5 bases from V and 7 bases from J, leaving 12 bases between. The length of the CDR3 is 13 residues. The CDR3 sequence: CASSEGRGNEQFF. The DNA for the CDR3 is TGTGCCAGCAGCGAGGGGAGGGGGAATGAGCAGTTCTTC.